Listed below are T cell receptor beta chains from one sample, sequenced in a study of cytomegalovirus exposure and HLA in healthy donors. Assay used: immunoSEQ multiplex PCR; TCRdb lists only in-frame clones, some missing. The sample records about 190,000 clones, 70% to 75% being singletons. The sample was PBMCs. The source of these receptors is a man between 25 and 39 years old in good health and CMV-seropositive. Both conserved end residues are part of each CDR3. Each record gives: clone size, D gene, V gene, J gene, CDR3 protein, CDR3 DNA. The D gene is left open where the match is weak. Where a row states a size, it is once, few, many or the class of an expanded clone; other rows omit it.

-	TRBD1	TRBV2	TRBJ1-5	CASTQGAGQPQHF	TGTGCCAGCACCCAGGGGGCTGGGCAGCCCCAGCATTTT
-	TRBD1	TRBV6-5	TRBJ1-2	CASSYQGDGYTF	TGTGCCAGCAGTTACCAGGGGGATGGCTACACCTTC
-	TRBD2	TRBV5-6	TRBJ2-7	CASSTGTSVFEQYF	TGTGCCAGCAGTACCGGGACTAGCGTTTTCGAGCAGTACTTC
-	-	TRBV19	TRBJ1-2	CASSVPTGGYGYTF	TGTGCCAGTAGTGTTCCCACCGGGGGCTATGGCTACACCTTC
-	-	TRBV21-1	TRBJ1-3	CASSDQGGDRERNTIYF	TGTGCCAGCAGTGACCAGGGGGGGGACAGGGAGAGGAACACCATATATTTT
-	TRBD1	TRBV6-5	TRBJ2-7	CASSYSPDRAGEQYF	TGTGCCAGCAGTTACTCCCCGGACAGGGCCGGCGAGCAGTACTTC
-	-	TRBV28	TRBJ1-2	CATQRGDGGYTF	TGTGCCACACAACGCGGGGACGGCGGCTACACCTTC
-	TRBD2	TRBV19	TRBJ2-7	CASSDQGTPRGGAVDEQYF	TGTGCCAGTAGCGATCAGGGGACACCACGGGGGGGAGCGGTCGACGAGCAGTACTTC
-	TRBD2	TRBV18	TRBJ2-1	CASSPGGASYNEQFF	TGTGCCAGCTCACCGGGAGGGGCTTCCTACAATGAGCAGTTCTTC
-	TRBD1	TRBV19	TRBJ1-4	CASSMGQTNEKLFF	TGTGCCAGTAGTATGGGACAGACTAATGAAAAACTGTTTTTT
few	TRBD1	TRBV7-3	TRBJ2-7	CASSQNRDRGSYEQYF	TGTGCCAGCAGCCAGAACCGGGACAGAGGATCTTACGAGCAGTACTTC
-	-	TRBV6-6	TRBJ2-1	CASSYGVRPHNEQFF	TGTGCCAGCAGTTACGGAGTCCGACCGCACAATGAGCAGTTCTTC
once	-	TRBV10-3	TRBJ1-1	CAISEVGQMNTEAFF	TGTGCCATCAGTGAAGTCGGACAGATGAACACTGAAGCTTTCTTT
-	-	TRBV5-1	TRBJ1-1	CASGSQELTSNTEAFF	TGCGCCAGCGGTAGTCAAGAATTAACCTCGAACACTGAAGCTTTCTTT
-	-	TRBV20-1	TRBJ2-1	CSASGGGEQFF	TGCAGTGCTTCGGGGGGCGGCGAGCAGTTCTTC
-	-	TRBV7-2	TRBJ2-5	CASSLGQGETQYF	TGTGCCAGCAGCTTAGGTCAGGGCGAGACCCAGTACTTC
-	-	TRBV4-3	TRBJ1-1	CASSQKTGNTEAFF	TGCGCCAGCAGCCAGAAGACAGGCAACACTGAAGCTTTCTTT
-	TRBD1	TRBV18	TRBJ1-5	CASSLTGVDNQPQHF	TGTGCCAGCTCGCTTACAGGGGTGGACAATCAGCCCCAGCATTTT
-	-	TRBV10-2	TRBJ1-2	CASSETGRFGYTF	TGCGCCAGCAGTGAAACAGGGAGATTTGGCTACACCTTC
few	-	TRBV6-5	TRBJ1-1	CASRPREGDEAFF	TGTGCCAGCAGGCCAAGAGAGGGAGATGAAGCTTTCTTT
-	-	TRBV4-1	TRBJ1-1	CASSFDRRYTEAFF	TGCGCCAGCAGCTTCGACCGGCGGTACACTGAAGCTTTCTTT
-	-	TRBV6-5	TRBJ1-1	CASSDRYTEAFF	TGTGCCAGCAGCGACAGATACACTGAAGCTTTCTTT
-	-	TRBV19	TRBJ1-4	CAVGGTNEKLFF	TGTGCGGTAGGGGGAACTAATGAAAAACTGTTTTTT
-	TRBD1	TRBV18	TRBJ1-1	CASSPPRGTVNTEAFF	TGTGCCAGTTCACCACCGAGGGGGACAGTGAACACTGAAGCTTTCTTT
-	TRBD2	TRBV27	TRBJ2-7	CASRDPVSGRGGEQYF	TGTGCCAGCAGGGACCCTGTTAGCGGGAGGGGAGGCGAGCAGTACTTC
-	-	TRBV11-2	TRBJ1-2	CASSPIRLDTYGYTF	TGTGCCAGCAGCCCAATTCGGTTAGACACCTATGGCTACACCTTC
few	-	TRBV6-6	TRBJ2-2	CASSYSGRELFF	TGTGCCAGCAGTTACAGCGGGCGGGAGCTGTTTTTT
-	-	TRBV9	TRBJ2-4	CASSVATSPSSGAKNIQYF	TGTGCCAGCAGCGTAGCTACCTCCCCGAGCAGCGGGGCCAAAAACATTCAGTACTTC
-	-	TRBV7-2	TRBJ2-2	CASPLNTGELFF	TGTGCCAGCCCCTTGAACACCGGGGAGCTGTTTTTT
-	TRBD1	TRBV2	TRBJ2-1	CASREDRASYNEQFF	TGTGCCAGCAGAGAGGACAGGGCTTCTTACAATGAGCAGTTCTTC
-	TRBD1	TRBV7-9	TRBJ1-2	CASSLEWTGHGYTF	TGTGCCAGCAGCTTAGAGTGGACAGGGCATGGCTACACCTTC
-	TRBD2	TRBV7-9	TRBJ2-1	CASLAGEAIF	TGTGCCAGCCTGGCGGGAGAAGCGATCTTC
-	TRBD1	TRBV15	TRBJ2-2	CATSRGQGAGELFF	TGTGCCACCAGCAGGGGACAGGGGGCCGGGGAGCTGTTTTTT
few	TRBD1	TRBV7-2	TRBJ2-5	CASSTWTGDETQYF	TGTGCCAGCAGCACCTGGACAGGGGACGAGACCCAGTACTTC
-	-	TRBV28	TRBJ2-1	CASSTRGTEQFF	TGTGCCAGCAGTACCCGGGGAACCGAGCAGTTCTTC
-	TRBD2	TRBV5-1	TRBJ2-7	CASSLTSEGGPREQYF	TGCGCCAGCAGCTTGACCTCGGAGGGAGGGCCGCGGGAGCAGTACTTC
-	-	TRBV30	TRBJ1-2	CAWSSYGYTF	TGTGCCTGGAGCTCTTATGGCTACACCTTC